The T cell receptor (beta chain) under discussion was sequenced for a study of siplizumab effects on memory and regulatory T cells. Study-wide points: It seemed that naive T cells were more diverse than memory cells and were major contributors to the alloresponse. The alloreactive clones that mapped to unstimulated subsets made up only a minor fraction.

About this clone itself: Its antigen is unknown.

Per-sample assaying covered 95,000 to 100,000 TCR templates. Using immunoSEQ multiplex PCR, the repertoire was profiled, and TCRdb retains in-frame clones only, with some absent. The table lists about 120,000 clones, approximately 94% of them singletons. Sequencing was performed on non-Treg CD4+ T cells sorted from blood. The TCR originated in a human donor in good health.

CDR3 loop: CASSATGTLTGDIQYF. The CDR3 DNA follows: TGTGCCAGCAGTGCAACAGGGACACTCACTGGGGACATTCAGTACTTC. The rearrangement uses TRBV6-1 and TRBJ2-4; weak D call: TRBD1 (6 bases). V shed 4 bases and J shed 8 bases, with 21 bases lying between them. This CDR3 contains 16 residues. Germline V CDR1 and CDR2: MNHNS, SASEGT.